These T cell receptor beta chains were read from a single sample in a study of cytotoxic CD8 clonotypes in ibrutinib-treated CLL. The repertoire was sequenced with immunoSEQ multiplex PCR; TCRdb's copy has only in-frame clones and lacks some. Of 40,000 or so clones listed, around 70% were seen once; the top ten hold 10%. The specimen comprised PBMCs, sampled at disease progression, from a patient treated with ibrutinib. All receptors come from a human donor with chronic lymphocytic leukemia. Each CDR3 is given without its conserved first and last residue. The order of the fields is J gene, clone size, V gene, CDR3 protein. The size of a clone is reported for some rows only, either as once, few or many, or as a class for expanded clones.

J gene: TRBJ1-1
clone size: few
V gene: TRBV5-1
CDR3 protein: ASSAGGMRGTEAF

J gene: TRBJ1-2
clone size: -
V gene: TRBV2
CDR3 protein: ASSESLLWGENGYT

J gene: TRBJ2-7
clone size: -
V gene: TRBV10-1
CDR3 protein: ASSTLDRMYEQY

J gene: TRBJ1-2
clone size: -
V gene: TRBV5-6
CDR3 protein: ASSAISLWDSYGYT

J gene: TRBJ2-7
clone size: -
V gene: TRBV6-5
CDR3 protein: ASTTREGTYEQY

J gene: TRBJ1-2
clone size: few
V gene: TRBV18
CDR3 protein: ASSPRDNYGYT

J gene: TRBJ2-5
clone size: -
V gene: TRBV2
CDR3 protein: ASSEEGAGTQY

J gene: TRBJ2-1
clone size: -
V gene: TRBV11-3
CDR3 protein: ASSLGTSGGPHNEQF

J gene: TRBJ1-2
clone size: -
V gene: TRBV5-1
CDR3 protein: ASSLGVVRGNYGYT

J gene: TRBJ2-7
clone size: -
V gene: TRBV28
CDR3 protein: ASSGRNDYEQY

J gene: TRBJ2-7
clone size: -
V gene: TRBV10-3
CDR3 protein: AIGRDFYEQY

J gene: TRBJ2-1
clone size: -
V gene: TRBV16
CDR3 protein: ASSQSGQSLGLGEQF

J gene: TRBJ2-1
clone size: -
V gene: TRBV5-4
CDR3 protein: ASSLMTGGGVDEQF

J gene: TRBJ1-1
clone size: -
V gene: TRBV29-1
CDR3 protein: SDLQGNTEAF

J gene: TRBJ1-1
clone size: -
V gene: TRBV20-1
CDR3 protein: SARGDTEAF

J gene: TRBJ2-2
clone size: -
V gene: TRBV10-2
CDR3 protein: ASTLQGTGTGELF

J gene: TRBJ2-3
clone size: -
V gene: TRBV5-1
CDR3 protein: ASSLVPGLAGGTDTQY

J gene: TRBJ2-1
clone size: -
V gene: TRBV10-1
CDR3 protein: ASSEGGTGGNEQF

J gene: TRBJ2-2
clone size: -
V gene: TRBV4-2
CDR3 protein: ASSREGQGYTGELF

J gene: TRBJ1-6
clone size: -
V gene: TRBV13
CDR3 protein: ASSYRSSFNSPLH

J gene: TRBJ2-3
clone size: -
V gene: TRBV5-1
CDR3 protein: ASSEGLQGFTDTQY

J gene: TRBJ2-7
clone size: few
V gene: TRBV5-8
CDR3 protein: ASSGMGDEQY

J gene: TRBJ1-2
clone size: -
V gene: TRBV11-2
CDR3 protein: ASSGLLSSVRNYGYT

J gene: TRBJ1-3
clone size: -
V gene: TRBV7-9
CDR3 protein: ASSLERNTIY

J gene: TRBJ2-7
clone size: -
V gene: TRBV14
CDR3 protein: ASSPVQGGEQY

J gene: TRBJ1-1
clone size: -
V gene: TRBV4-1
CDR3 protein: ASSQEPGVNTEAF